A selection of T cell receptor beta chains follows, all from one sample in a study of preoperative IRX-2 immunotherapy in early breast cancer. Using immunoSEQ multiplex PCR, the repertoire was profiled, and TCRdb retains in-frame clones only, with some absent. The table lists over 60,000 clones, roughly 94% of them singletons. Sample acquisition took place from a patient treated with IRX-2 immunotherapy. The receptors were sampled from a human donor with breast cancer. Both conserved end residues are part of each CDR3. Each record gives: D gene, J gene, V gene, clone size, CDR3 protein, CDR3 DNA. The D gene is left open where the match is weak. Size tells how often a clone was seen (once, few, many) or the class of an expanded clone, and some rows leave it out.

D gene: TRBD1
J gene: TRBJ1-5
V gene: TRBV28
clone size: -
CDR3 protein: CASSPPGTGDQPQHF
CDR3 DNA: TGTGCCAGCAGCCCCCCCGGGACAGGGGACCAGCCCCAGCATTTT

D gene: -
J gene: TRBJ1-5
V gene: TRBV6-1
clone size: -
CDR3 protein: CASSPWDGQPQHF
CDR3 DNA: TGTGCCAGCAGTCCATGGGATGGTCAGCCCCAGCATTTT

D gene: -
J gene: TRBJ2-7
V gene: TRBV19
clone size: -
CDR3 protein: CASSISQRALREQYF
CDR3 DNA: TGTGCCAGTAGTATCTCCCAGCGGGCCCTACGCGAGCAGTACTTC

D gene: -
J gene: TRBJ2-1
V gene: TRBV6-6
clone size: -
CDR3 protein: CASFPGPGYDEQFF
CDR3 DNA: TGTGCCAGTTTCCCGGGACCGGGTTACGATGAGCAGTTCTTC

D gene: -
J gene: TRBJ1-4
V gene: TRBV30
clone size: -
CDR3 protein: CAWSYKATNEKLFF
CDR3 DNA: TGTGCCTGGAGTTACAAGGCAACTAATGAAAAACTGTTTTTT

D gene: -
J gene: TRBJ2-5
V gene: TRBV5-1
clone size: -
CDR3 protein: CASSLDVEFETQYF
CDR3 DNA: TGCGCCAGCAGCTTGGACGTTGAGTTCGAGACCCAGTACTTC

D gene: -
J gene: TRBJ2-2
V gene: TRBV4-1
clone size: -
CDR3 protein: CASSHQAAGELFF
CDR3 DNA: TGCGCCAGCAGCCACCAAGCGGCCGGGGAGCTGTTTTTT

D gene: TRBD1
J gene: TRBJ2-7
V gene: TRBV28
clone size: -
CDR3 protein: CASSSRLDRVPYEQYF
CDR3 DNA: TGTGCCAGCAGTTCCAGACTGGACAGGGTCCCCTACGAGCAGTACTTC

D gene: TRBD2
J gene: TRBJ2-5
V gene: TRBV4-1
clone size: -
CDR3 protein: CASSQDPLAGGWLTQYF
CDR3 DNA: TGCGCCAGCAGCCAAGATCCCCTAGCGGGGGGGTGGTTGACCCAGTACTTC

D gene: -
J gene: TRBJ2-5
V gene: TRBV4-1
clone size: -
CDR3 protein: CASSLLGGETQYF
CDR3 DNA: TGCGCCAGCAGCCTCCTAGGGGGGGAGACCCAGTACTTC

D gene: -
J gene: TRBJ1-6
V gene: TRBV6-1
clone size: once
CDR3 protein: CASSPLGLKNSPLHF
CDR3 DNA: TGTGCCAGCAGTCCCCTGGGACTCAAGAATTCACCCCTCCACTTT

D gene: -
J gene: TRBJ1-2
V gene: TRBV6-5
clone size: -
CDR3 protein: CASSLDSHGYTF
CDR3 DNA: TGTGCCAGCAGTTTGGACAGCCATGGCTACACCTTC

D gene: -
J gene: TRBJ2-2
V gene: TRBV29-1
clone size: -
CDR3 protein: CSVDRNTGELFF
CDR3 DNA: TGCAGCGTTGACAGGAACACCGGGGAGCTGTTTTTT

D gene: TRBD2
J gene: TRBJ2-1
V gene: TRBV2
clone size: -
CDR3 protein: CASSGLAGYEQFF
CDR3 DNA: TGTGCCAGCAGTGGATTAGCGGGCTATGAGCAGTTCTTC

D gene: -
J gene: TRBJ2-3
V gene: TRBV6-4
clone size: -
CDR3 protein: CASSVGLSTDTQYF
CDR3 DNA: TGTGCCAGCAGTGTCGGACTAAGCACAGATACGCAGTATTTT

D gene: TRBD1
J gene: TRBJ1-1
V gene: TRBV10-3
clone size: -
CDR3 protein: CATGQGVAEAFF
CDR3 DNA: TGTGCCACAGGGCAGGGGGTCGCTGAAGCTTTCTTT

D gene: TRBD1
J gene: TRBJ1-2
V gene: TRBV5-4
clone size: -
CDR3 protein: CASSVGTVYGYTF
CDR3 DNA: TGTGCCAGCAGCGTCGGGACAGTCTATGGCTACACCTTC

D gene: -
J gene: TRBJ1-2
V gene: TRBV27
clone size: -
CDR3 protein: CASRTGGRRYGYTF
CDR3 DNA: TGTGCCAGCCGGACCGGGGGCCGAAGGTATGGCTACACCTTC

D gene: -
J gene: TRBJ2-7
V gene: TRBV28
clone size: -
CDR3 protein: CASSLSWEQYF
CDR3 DNA: TGTGCCAGCAGTTTATCGTGGGAGCAGTACTTC

D gene: -
J gene: TRBJ1-1
V gene: TRBV7-9
clone size: -
CDR3 protein: CASSFSGNTEAFF
CDR3 DNA: TGTGCCAGCAGCTTTTCGGGGAACACTGAAGCTTTCTTT

D gene: TRBD2
J gene: TRBJ2-2
V gene: TRBV11-2
clone size: -
CDR3 protein: CASSKTGLAGGYAGELFF
CDR3 DNA: TGTGCCAGCAGCAAGACGGGACTAGCGGGGGGGTATGCCGGGGAGCTGTTTTTT

D gene: -
J gene: TRBJ1-6
V gene: TRBV21-1
clone size: -
CDR3 protein: CASSKARLSKDSPLHF
CDR3 DNA: TGTGCCAGCAGCAAAGCGCGGCTCTCGAAGGATTCACCCCTCCACTTT

D gene: -
J gene: TRBJ2-1
V gene: TRBV18
clone size: -
CDR3 protein: CASSPAASSYNEQFF
CDR3 DNA: TGTGCCAGCTCACCAGCAGCTAGCTCCTACAATGAGCAGTTCTTC

D gene: TRBD2
J gene: TRBJ2-5
V gene: TRBV28
clone size: -
CDR3 protein: CASSSPGRSLAGGWETQYF
CDR3 DNA: TGTGCCAGCTCAAGCCCAGGGAGGTCACTAGCGGGAGGGTGGGAGACCCAGTACTTC

D gene: TRBD2
J gene: TRBJ2-7
V gene: TRBV7-9
clone size: once
CDR3 protein: CASSSSGVSYEQYF
CDR3 DNA: TGTGCCAGCAGCTCTAGCGGGGTCTCCTACGAGCAGTACTTC

D gene: TRBD1
J gene: TRBJ1-6
V gene: TRBV18
clone size: -
CDR3 protein: CASSRDSNNSPLHF
CDR3 DNA: TGTGCCAGCTCACGGGACAGTAATAATTCACCCCTCCACTTT

D gene: -
J gene: TRBJ2-2
V gene: TRBV19
clone size: -
CDR3 protein: CASSIQANTGELFF
CDR3 DNA: TGTGCCAGTAGTATACAGGCGAACACCGGGGAGCTGTTTTTT

D gene: -
J gene: TRBJ1-2
V gene: TRBV18
clone size: once
CDR3 protein: CASKQGHYGYTF
CDR3 DNA: TGTGCCAGCAAACAGGGCCACTATGGCTACACCTTC

D gene: TRBD2
J gene: TRBJ2-1
V gene: TRBV14
clone size: -
CDR3 protein: CASSQVAGVSHSYNEQFF
CDR3 DNA: TGTGCCAGCAGCCAAGTAGCGGGAGTCTCTCACTCCTACAATGAGCAGTTCTTC

D gene: -
J gene: TRBJ2-1
V gene: TRBV18
clone size: -
CDR3 protein: CASSLSYNEQFF
CDR3 DNA: TGTGCCAGCTCACTCTCCTACAATGAGCAGTTCTTC

D gene: -
J gene: TRBJ1-2
V gene: TRBV11-1
clone size: -
CDR3 protein: CASSLIIGASPGTF
CDR3 DNA: TGTGCCAGCAGCCTTATCATCGGGGCCAGCCCAGGCACCTTC

D gene: -
J gene: TRBJ1-4
V gene: TRBV7-9
clone size: -
CDR3 protein: CASSLSGGEKLFF
CDR3 DNA: TGTGCCAGCAGCTTATCGGGGGGAGAAAAACTGTTTTTT

D gene: -
J gene: TRBJ2-4
V gene: TRBV14
clone size: -
CDR3 protein: CASSQDSSHRNIQYF
CDR3 DNA: TGTGCCAGCAGCCAAGACTCGTCACACAGGAACATTCAGTACTTC

D gene: -
J gene: TRBJ2-7
V gene: TRBV4-2
clone size: -
CDR3 protein: CASSQDFPHYEQYF
CDR3 DNA: TGTGCCAGCAGCCAAGATTTTCCGCACTACGAGCAGTACTTC

D gene: -
J gene: TRBJ2-2
V gene: TRBV6-5
clone size: -
CDR3 protein: CASSYPDRDTGELFF
CDR3 DNA: TGTGCCAGCAGTTATCCCGACAGAGACACCGGGGAGCTGTTTTTT

D gene: TRBD1
J gene: TRBJ1-2
V gene: TRBV5-1
clone size: -
CDR3 protein: CASSLAGQGGGYTF
CDR3 DNA: TGCGCCAGCAGCTTGGCTGGACAGGGGGGTGGCTACACCTTC

D gene: -
J gene: TRBJ1-1
V gene: TRBV9
clone size: once
CDR3 protein: CASSVTGGNTEAFF
CDR3 DNA: TGTGCCAGCAGCGTAACAGGAGGGAACACTGAAGCTTTCTTT

D gene: TRBD1
J gene: TRBJ2-3
V gene: TRBV7-3
clone size: -
CDR3 protein: CASSLSGQGSRDTQYF
CDR3 DNA: TGTGCCAGCAGCTTATCCGGACAGGGAAGTCGAGATACGCAGTATTTT

D gene: -
J gene: TRBJ2-3
V gene: TRBV6-1
clone size: -
CDR3 protein: CASSEAEAHADTQYF
CDR3 DNA: TGTGCCAGCAGTGAAGCGGAGGCACACGCGGATACGCAGTATTTT